The 7 T cell receptor beta chains below all came from one sample that was sequenced in a study of shared clonotypes between healthy human individuals (TCRdb year 2020). Libraries were constructed by the immunoSEQ multiplex PCR assay. The table was pulled from immuneACCESS by TCRdb, which kept in-frame rearrangements only. Such tables lose some clones; where checked, under half of the loss comes from unresolved V genes, and the rest has no known cause. The sample table records around 510,000 clones; roughly 95% of these occur just once. The leading ten clones occupy around 0.067% of the sample. Input material: naive CD4+ T cells sorted from blood. This specimen's cell subset or site label, per the study, means: CD45RA+ positively selected. These receptors were collected from a woman aged 25 to 39 in good health.

The chain combines TRBV15 with TRBJ2-7; D remains unclear. The CDR3 covers 17 residues. Trimming removed 1 base at V and 2 bases at J, with 18 bases between. CDR1 and CDR2 from the germline V gene are LNHNV and YYDKDF (reference sequence). CDR3 amino acids: CATSRGPRASDTYEQYF. CDR3 coding DNA: TGTGCCACCAGCAGAGGTCCTCGAGCCAGCGACACCTACGAGCAGTACTTC.

This rearrangement joins TRBV28 to TRBJ2-5; D might be TRBD2 (5 bases). The V end was cut by 7 bases, the J end by 3 bases, with 12 bases between. The CDR3 extends over 13 amino acids. Germline-derived CDR1 and CDR2 are MDHEN and SYDVKM. Here the CDR3 DNA reads TGTGCCAGCAAACGAGGGCTTAAAGAGACCCAGTACTTC. Translated: CASKRGLKETQYF. Complete variable domain (other parts from reference TRBV28 and TRBJ2-5): DVKVTQSSRYLVKRTGEKVFLECVQDMDHENMFWYRQDPGLGLRLIYFSYDVKMKEKGDIPEGYSVSREKKERFSLILESASTNQTSMYLCASKRGLKETQYFGPGTRLLVL.

This rearrangement joins TRBV18 to TRBJ1-5; perhaps TRBD1 as D (6 bases). The CDR3 extends over 15 amino acids. Germline V gives CDR1 KGHSH, CDR2 LQKENI. The V end was cut by 2 bases, the J end by 4 bases, with 12 bases between. This chain's CDR3 is CASSPTGQNNQPQHF. CDR3 DNA sequence: TGTGCCAGCTCACCAACTGGACAGAATAATCAGCCCCAGCATTTT. Using reference TRBV18 and TRBJ1-5 for the parts outside the CDR3, the full variable domain is NAGVMQNPRHLVRRRGQEARLRCSPMKGHSHVYWYRQLPEEGLKFMVYLQKENIIDESGMPKERFSAEFPKEGPSILRIQQVVRGDSAAYFCASSPTGQNNQPQHFGDGTRLSIL.

The chain is built from TRBV5-4 and TRBJ2-3; D unresolved. The V end was cut by 0 bases, the J end by 6 bases, with 8 bases between. CDR3 length equals 13 residues. The V gene's germline CDR1 is SGHNT and CDR2 YYREEE (reference sequence). CDR3 coding DNA: TGTGCCAGCAGCTTGGATAAACGGGATACGCAGTATTTT. As protein: CASSLDKRDTQYF.

The chain is built from TRBV6-5 and TRBJ1-5, with 7 nucleotides matching TRBD1. V lost 0 bases, J lost 4 bases, and 3 bases stayed unmatched. The CDR3 length is 15 residues. Germline V gives CDR1 MNHEY, CDR2 SVGAGI. Here the CDR3 DNA reads TGTGCCAGCAGTTACTCAACAGGGGTGAATCAGCCCCAGCATTTT. Translating gives CASSYSTGVNQPQHF.

The CDR3 nucleotides read TGTGCCAGCAGCCATGAATCCAATGAGCAGTTCTTC. Encoded protein: CASSHESNEQFF. This chain uses TRBV7-9 with TRBJ2-1; D uncertain. The V and J ends lost 5 bases and 6 bases respectively, with 8 bases between them. CDR1 and CDR2 (germline): SEHNR, FQNEAQ (reference sequence). The length of the CDR3 is 12 residues.

V and J are TRBV11-2 and TRBJ1-1; perhaps TRBD1 as D (5 bases). V lost 0 bases and J 11 bases, leaving 13 bases between the germline ends. CDR3 length: 13 amino acids. Germline V gene data show CDR1 as SGHAT and CDR2 as FQNNGV. CDR3 amino acids: CASSLDIGESAFF. In nucleotides, the CDR3 is TGTGCCAGCAGCTTAGATATAGGGGAATCGGCTTTCTTT.